This TCR beta chain was sequenced for a study of CD8+ T cells in alopecia areata. Described treatment: oral pan-JAK inhibitor, 5-10 mg twice daily. As the sequencing template, cDNA was produced by extracting RNA and reverse transcribing it. This table comes from immunoSEQ multiplex PCR, and its TCRdb copy is limited to in-frame clones, with some not included. In the table there are roughly 100,000 clones, roughly 47% of which are singletons. The CDR3 covers 13 residues. V lost 8 bases and J lost 6, with 14 bases in between. Germline V gene sequence: CDR1 MNHEY, CDR2 SMNVEV (reference sequence). The rearrangement uses TRBV27 and TRBJ2-1; D remains ambiguous. This sequence originates from a human donor with alopecia areata. The input for sequencing was CD8+ T cells sorted from blood, taken at week 24, from a patient treated with tofacitinib. The CDR3 DNA reads as TGTGCCAGCGGGCTACGCCGGAGCAATGAGCAGTTCTTC. It translates to CASGLRRSNEQFF.